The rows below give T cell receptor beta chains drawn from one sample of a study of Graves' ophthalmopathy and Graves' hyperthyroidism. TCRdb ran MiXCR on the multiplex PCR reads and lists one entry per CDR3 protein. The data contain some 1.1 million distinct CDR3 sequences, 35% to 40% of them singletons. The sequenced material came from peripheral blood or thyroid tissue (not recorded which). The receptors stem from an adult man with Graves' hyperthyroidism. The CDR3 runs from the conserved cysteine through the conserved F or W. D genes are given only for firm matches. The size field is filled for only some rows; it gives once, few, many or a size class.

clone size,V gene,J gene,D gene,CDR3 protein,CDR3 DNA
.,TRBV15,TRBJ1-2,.,CATSRVGGSGYTF,TGTGCCACCAGCAGAGTTGGGGGGAGTGGCTACACCTTC
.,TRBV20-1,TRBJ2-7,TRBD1,CSASTSTGFYEQYF,TGCAGTGCTAGCACCTCGACAGGGTTTTACGAGCAGTACTTC
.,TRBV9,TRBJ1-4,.,CASSKEAGRNEKLFF,TGTGCCAGCAGCAAAGAGGCGGGGAGAAATGAAAAACTGTTTTTT
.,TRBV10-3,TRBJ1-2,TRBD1,CAVSSVEPRFGQAINYGYTF,TGTGCCGTAAGCAGCGTTGAGCCCCGTTTTGGACAGGCTATAAACTATGGCTACACCTTC
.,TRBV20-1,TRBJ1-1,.,CSASRPPNTEAFF,TGCAGTGCTAGTCGCCCGCCGAACACTGAAGCTTTCTTT
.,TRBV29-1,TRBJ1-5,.,CSSEARSNQPQHF,TGCAGCAGTGAAGCGCGCAGCAATCAGCCCCAGCATTTT
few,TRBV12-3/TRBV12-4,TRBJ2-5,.,CASSLLDRQETQYF,TGTGCCAGCAGTTTATTGGACAGACAAGAGACCCAGTACTTC
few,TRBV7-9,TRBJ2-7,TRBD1,CASVDTGTGFYEQYF,TGTGCCAGCGTTGATACCGGGACAGGGTTCTACGAGCAGTACTTC
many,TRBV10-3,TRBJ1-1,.,CAISELQTNTEAFF,TGTGCCATCAGTGAGTTACAGACGAACACTGAAGCTTTCTTT
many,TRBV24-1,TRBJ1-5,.,CATSIGGGQPQHF,TGTGCCACCAGCATCGGGGGAGGTCAGCCCCAGCATTTT
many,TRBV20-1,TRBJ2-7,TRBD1,CSATGTAYEQYF,TGCAGTGCAACCGGGACAGCGTACGAGCAGTACTTC
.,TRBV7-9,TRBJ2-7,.,CASTTGQEYEQYF,TGTGCCAGCACCACGGGACAAGAGTACGAGCAGTACTTC
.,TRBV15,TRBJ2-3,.,CATSRDRSGDMQYF,TGTGCCACCAGCAGAGATCGTTCAGGGGATATGCAGTATTTT
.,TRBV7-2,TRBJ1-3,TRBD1,CASSLEGQGNTIYF,TGTGCCAGCAGCTTGGAGGGACAGGGAAACACCATATATTTT
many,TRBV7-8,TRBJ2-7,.,CASSSPGKEGLF,TGTGCCAGCAGCTCCCCCGGGAAAGAGGGTCTCTTC
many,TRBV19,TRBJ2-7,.,CASSLTLGRRNEQYF,TGTGCCAGTAGTCTGACCCTGGGACGGCGGAACGAGCAGTACTTC
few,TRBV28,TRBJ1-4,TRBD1,CASSGTENEKLFF,TGTGCCAGCTCCGGGACAGAGAATGAAAAACTGTTTTTT
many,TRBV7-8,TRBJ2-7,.,CASSKPPVYEQYF,TGTGCCAGCAGCAAACCCCCCGTATACGAGCAGTACTTC
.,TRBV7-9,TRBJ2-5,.,CASSGSRGAGETQYF,TGTGCCAGCAGCGGAAGCAGGGGGGCCGGGGAGACCCAGTACTTC
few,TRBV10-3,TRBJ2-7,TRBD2,CAIRAGEPYEQYF,TGTGCCATCAGGGCGGGGGAACCCTACGAGCAGTACTTC
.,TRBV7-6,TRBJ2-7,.,CASSAGGVSYEQYF,TGTGCCAGCAGCGCCGGGGGAGTGTCCTACGAGCAGTACTTC
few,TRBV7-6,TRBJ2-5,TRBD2,CASSLGAPRGDQYF,TGTGCCAGCAGCCTAGGTGCCCCTCGGGGGGACCAGTACTTC
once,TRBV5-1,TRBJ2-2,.,CASSLVGRDIYTGELFF,TGCGCCAGCAGCTTGGTCGGCCGGGACATCTACACCGGGGAGCTGTTTTTT
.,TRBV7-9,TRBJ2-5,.,CASSWGVLLETQYF,TGTGCCAGCAGTTGGGGAGTTCTTTTAGAGACCCAGTACTTC
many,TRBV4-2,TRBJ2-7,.,CASSQDSVYEQYF,TGTGCCAGCAGCCAAGACAGCGTTTACGAGCAGTACTTC
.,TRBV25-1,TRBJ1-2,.,CACSARDLGRGNYGYTF,.
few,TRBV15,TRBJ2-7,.,CATSREGQFYEQYF,TGTGCCACCAGCAGAGAGGGCCAGTTCTACGAGCAGTACTTC
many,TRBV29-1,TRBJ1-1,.,CSVATGNTEAFF,TGCAGCGTCGCGACAGGGAACACTGAAGCTTTCTTT
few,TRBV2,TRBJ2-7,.,CASSEEGGRTYEQYF,TGTGCCAGCAGTGAAGAGGGTGGGAGGACGTACGAGCAGTACTTC
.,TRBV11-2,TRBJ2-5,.,CASSLFAEETQYF,TGTGCCAGCAGTTTATTCGCCGAAGAGACCCAGTACTTC
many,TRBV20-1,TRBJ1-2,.,CSASRRVGGANYGYTF,TGCAGTGCTAGTAGAAGGGTGGGTGGTGCTAACTATGGCTACACCTTC
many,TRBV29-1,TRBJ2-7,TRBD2,CSVEGKGLAGSYEQYF,TGCAGCGTTGAAGGCAAGGGACTAGCGGGATCCTACGAGCAGTACTTC
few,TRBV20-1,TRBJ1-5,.,CSATQNLYRETNQPQHF,TGCAGTGCTACCCAAAATTTATACAGAGAAACTAATCAGCCCCAGCATTTT
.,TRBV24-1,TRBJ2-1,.,CATSVGVQDTQFF,TGTGCCACCAGTGTGGGGGTCCAAGATACGCAGTTCTTC
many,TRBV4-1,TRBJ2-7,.,CASSRLSSYEQYF,TGCGCCAGCAGCCGACTTAGCTCCTACGAGCAGTACTTC
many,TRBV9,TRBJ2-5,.,CASSVAGGPWATQYF,TGTGCCAGCAGCGTAGCTGGTGGTCCTTGGGCGACCCAGTACTTC
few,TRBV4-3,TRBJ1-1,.,CASSQEGVGDTEAFF,TGCGCCAGCAGCCAAGAAGGTGTGGGCGACACTGAAGCTTTCTTT
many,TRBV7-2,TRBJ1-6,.,CASSLTGMSPLHF,TGTGCCAGCAGCTTAACAGGGATGTCACCCCTCCACTTT
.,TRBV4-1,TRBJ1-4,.,CASSQVGGAGGEKLFF,TGCGCCAGCAGCCAAGTTGGGGGCGCGGGGGGTGAAAAACTGTTTTTT
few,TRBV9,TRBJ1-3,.,CASSAATSSGNTIYF,TGTGCCAGCAGCGCGGCAACCAGCTCTGGAAACACCATATATTTT
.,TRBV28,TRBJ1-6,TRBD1,CASTNRGVASNSPLHF,TGTGCCAGCACCAACAGGGGCGTCGCTTCCAATTCACCCCTCCACTTT
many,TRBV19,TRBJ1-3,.,CASSIGTGAGNTIYF,TGTGCCAGTAGTATCGGGACGGGAGCTGGAAACACCATATATTTT
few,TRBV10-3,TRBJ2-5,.,CAISPTGGGQETQYF,TGTGCCATCAGTCCCACAGGGGGGGGCCAAGAGACCCAGTACTTC
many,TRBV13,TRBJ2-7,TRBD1,CASSLPGQPYEQYF,TGTGCCAGCAGCCTTCCGGGACAGCCCTACGAGCAGTACTTC
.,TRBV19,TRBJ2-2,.,CASSIGGAANTGELFF,TGTGCCAGTAGTATAGGGGGGGCCGCGAACACCGGGGAGCTGTTTTTT